The 17 T cell receptor beta chains given below trace back to one sample, sequenced in a study of tissue T cells after allogeneic stem cell transplantation. Profiled with immunoSEQ multiplex PCR; TCRdb holds only in-frame clones, not every one. The data contain about 17,000 clones, roughly three quarters of them singletons. The material sequenced was spleen. The origin of the receptors is a female BALB/c mouse in good health. The strain's MHC: H2-d.

As for this clone: The gene symbols are mouse symbols. The CDR3 goes on 1 residue after the read ends, and that part is filled in from the germline J gene. The rearrangement joins TRBV1 to TRBJ1-4; TRBD1 matches at 7 bases. The CDR3 has 14 residues. The junction had 4 bases not matched to a gene; V was cut back by 7 bases and J by 2 bases. CDR1 is NSQYPW, CDR2 LRSPGD, per germline (reference sequence). CDR3: CTCTPGQSNERLFF. CDR3 bases read: TGCACCTGCACTCCGGGACAGTCCAACGAAAGATTATTT.

This clone was observed a handful of times. Gene names and germline match the mouse. The CDR3 end falls 1 residue outside the read, so it is completed with the germline J gene. The chain joins TRBV29 to TRBJ1-4; no reliable D call. The CDR3 sequence is 12 residues long. Trimming removed 6 bases from V and 1 base from J, with 3 bases in between. CDR1 MSHET and CDR2 SYDVDS come from the germline V gene. The covered CDR3 bases are TGTGCTAGCAGGGATTCCAACGAAAGATTATTT. Translation: CASRDSNERLF. The CDR3 as a whole reads CASRDSNERLFF.

Of note for this clone: Gene labels here are mouse ones. The read falls 1 residue short of the CDR3 end, and the missing part is taken from the germline J gene. This rearrangement joins TRBV29 to TRBJ2-5, with 7 bases identical to TRBD1. This CDR3 has 14 amino acids. CDR1 and CDR2 from the germline V gene are MSHET and SYDVDS. V dropped 2 bases and J dropped 3; count of bases not matched to a gene: 2. This CDR3 is CASSLLGQQDTQYF. CDR3 DNA, as far as it was read: TGTGCTAGCAGTTTACTGGGACAGCAAGACACCCAGTAC.

A remark on this clone: Gene names denote mouse genes. CDR3 DNA, as far as it was read: TGTGCCAGCAGTGAACAGGGGGGCAACGAAAGATTATTT. Amino acids: CASSEQGGNERLF. The whole CDR3 reads CASSEQGGNERLFF. The rearrangement uses TRBV13-1 and TRBJ1-4; 8 bases fit TRBD1. The sequence runs out 1 residue before the end of the CDR3; the remainder is reconstructed from the germline J gene. The CDR3 has 14 amino acids. After removal of 2 bases from V and 4 bases from J, the junction contained 1 base not matched to a gene. Germline V gives CDR1 NSHNY, CDR2 SYGAGN.

Details on this clone: Gene names are the mouse ones. The read ends 1 residue early relative to the CDR3; the germline J gene fills the gap. The rearrangement links TRBV13-3 to TRBJ2-5; tentatively, D is TRBD1 or TRBD2 (5 bases each). The V gene lost 1 base and the J gene lost 10 bases, with 7 bases spanning the gap. This CDR3 comprises 11 residues. Germline V gives CDR1 NNHDY, CDR2 SYVADS. The DNA read from the CDR3 is TGTGCCAGCAGTGATCGGGGCCCCCAGTAC. It specifies CASSDRGPQY. The complete CDR3 reads CASSDRGPQYF.

In regard to this clone: The gene symbols are mouse symbols. The CDR3 end falls 1 residue outside the read, so it is completed with the germline J gene. The rearrangement links TRBV4 to TRBJ2-3; TRBD1 matches at 8 bases. J gave up 1 base and V 3 bases, and 0 bases lay outside the gene matches. This CDR3 spans 14 amino acids. Per the germline V gene, CDR1 is LGHDT and CDR2 is YNNKQL (reference sequence). CDR3 loop: CASSYRGRAETLYF. Partial CDR3 DNA: TGTGCCAGCAGCTACAGGGGGCGTGCAGAAACGCTGTAT.

This clone was recorded a few times. Mouse germline and gene names are used. The read falls 1 residue short of the CDR3 end, and the missing part is taken from the germline J gene. The chain has TRBV1 and TRBJ1-4, with a possible D match to TRBD1 (5 bases). V lost 1 base to trimming and J lost 5 bases, with 8 bases between them. The CDR3 contains 14 residues. Germline CDR1 and CDR2: NSQYPW and LRSPGD (reference sequence). The CDR3 sequence is CTCSAGRVNERLFF. The sequenced CDR3 bases are TGCACCTGCAGTGCAGGCAGGGTTAACGAAAGATTATTT.

Points on this clone: Genes here carry mouse names. Read data end 1 residue before the CDR3 end; the end is taken from the germline J gene. The rearrangement uses TRBV13-2 and TRBJ2-5; D ambiguous. Germline V gene sequence: CDR1 NNHNN, CDR2 SYGAGS (reference sequence). The V end lost 10 bases, the J end lost 6 bases, and 9 bases lay between the germline ends. CDR3 length equals 10 residues. The sequenced part of the CDR3 DNA is TGTGCCTCCTCCCGGGACACCCAGTAC. Encoded protein: CASSRDTQY. The whole CDR3 region reads CASSRDTQYF.

Worth noting for this clone: Genes here carry mouse names. The sequenced fragment ends 1 residue before the CDR3 boundary, so the rest is inferred from the germline J gene. V gene TRBV5 combines with J gene TRBJ2-7; the match to TRBD1 covers 10 bases. Germline CDR1 and CDR2: LGHNA and YNLKQL (reference sequence). This CDR3 is built from 15 residues. Germline trimming cut 4 bases from V and 2 bases from J; bases unmatched to any gene: 5. The part of the CDR3 DNA that was read is TGTGCCAGCAGCCCCTCCGGGACAGGGGCCTATGAACAGTAC. Its protein product is CASSPSGTGAYEQY. The complete CDR3 reads CASSPSGTGAYEQYF.

As for this clone: Germline and genes: mouse. The CDR3 is cut off 1 residue early in the read; its end comes from the germline J gene. This sequence joins TRBV2 and TRBJ2-4, with D unresolved. Germline V lookup: CDR1 LGHNA, CDR2 YSYQKL. Trimming removed 0 bases at V and 0 bases at J, with 7 bases between. The CDR3 sequence is 15 residues long. The CDR3 bases that were read are TGTGCCAGCAGCCAAGAACCAGGAAGTCAAAACACCTTGTAC. This gives the protein CASSQEPGSQNTLY. The whole CDR3 protein reads CASSQEPGSQNTLYF.

About this clone: Gene names refer to mouse genes. The CDR3 end lies 1 residue beyond the end of the read and is filled in from the germline J gene. This sequence joins TRBV4 and TRBJ1-4; D remains unclear. Deletions cut 11 bases from V and 7 bases from J, with 5 bases between. Germline V gene data show CDR1 as LGHDT and CDR2 as YNNKQL (reference sequence). CDR3 length: 9 residues. CDR3 in amino acids: CAAGERLFF. CDR3 DNA, as far as it was read: TGTGCCGCGGGCGAAAGATTATTT.

A remark on this clone: The gene symbols are mouse symbols. From the germline J gene comes the end of the CDR3, since the read stops 1 residue before it. The V call is TRBV19, the J call TRBJ1-2; D unresolved. V was shortened by 0 bases and J by 2 bases, with 8 bases between the two germline ends. The CDR3 spans 14 residues. CDR1 and CDR2 from the germline V gene are FNHDT and SITEND (reference sequence). The sequenced part of the CDR3 DNA is TGTGCCAGCAGTATAGCGGGCAAGAACTCCGACTACACC. This sequence encodes CASSIAGKNSDYT. The entire CDR3 protein reads CASSIAGKNSDYTF.

Notes on this clone: Genes here carry mouse names. The sequence runs out 1 residue before the end of the CDR3; the remainder is reconstructed from the germline J gene. V usage is TRBV12-1 and J usage is TRBJ2-7, with 7 positions matching TRBD2. Trimming cost V 0 bases and J 6 bases; bases outside gene matches: 1. Germline CDR1 reads SGHSN; CDR2 reads HYEKVE. This CDR3 has 12 residues. Here the CDR3 reads CASSLAGGEQYF. The part of the CDR3 DNA that was read is TGTGCCAGCTCTCTCGCTGGGGGTGAACAGTAC.

Details on this clone: Mouse gene names apply. The sequenced CDR3 bases are TGTGCCAGCAGTATATGGCTGGGGGGAGGGTATGCTGAGCAGTTC. It specifies CASSIWLGGGYAEQF. The whole CDR3 is CASSIWLGGGYAEQFF. The chain links TRBV19 to TRBJ2-1, with TRBD2 matching over 8 bases. The read comes to an end 1 residue before the CDR3 does, leaving the germline J gene to fill in the end. With V trimmed by 1 base and J by 4 bases, 7 bases remained unmatched. The germline V gene encodes CDR1 FNHDT and CDR2 SITEND (reference sequence). The CDR3 runs to 16 residues. The entire variable domain, with the rest obtained from reference TRBV19 and TRBJ2-1, is as follows: GGIITQTPKFLIGQEGQKLTLKCQQNFNHDTMYWYRQDSGKGLRLIYYSITENDLQKGDLSEGYDASREKKSSFSLTVTSAQKNEMAVFLCASSIWLGGGYAEQFFGPGTRLTVL.

Details on this clone: Here the gene names and germline are mouse. The read ends 1 residue before the CDR3 terminus; that terminus is restored from the germline J gene. This chain connects TRBV13-2 to TRBJ1-1; unclear D gene. The V and J ends lost 2 bases and 4 bases respectively, with 6 bases between them. The CDR3 runs 12 residues. The germline gives CDR1 NNHNN, CDR2 SYGAGS (reference sequence). The CDR3 DNA, read in part, is TGTGCCAGCGGTGAGCCGAGCACAGAAGTCTTC. It encodes CASGEPSTEVF. The entire CDR3 protein is CASGEPSTEVFF.

With regard to this clone: The listed genes are named as in mouse. The read is 1 residue too short to cover the CDR3 end, so that end is filled in from the germline J gene. The chain carries TRBV5 and TRBJ2-7, with 8 positions matching TRBD2. Trimming at V came to 0 bases and at J to 4 bases, leaving 2 bases not matched to a gene. The length of the CDR3 is 14 residues. Germline CDR1 reads LGHNA; CDR2 reads YNLKQL (reference sequence). Partial CDR3 DNA: TGTGCCAGCAGCCAAGATGGGACTGGTTATGAACAGTAC. Residues: CASSQDGTGYEQY. From start to end, the CDR3 is CASSQDGTGYEQYF.

A note on this clone: These gene names are mouse names. Read data end 1 residue before the CDR3 end; the end is taken from the germline J gene. The rearrangement uses TRBV13-2 and TRBJ2-7, with D unclear. Germline CDR1 reads NNHNN; CDR2 reads SYGAGS (reference sequence). V was clipped by 2 bases and J by 3 bases, with 6 bases between them. The CDR3 is made up of 12 amino acids. Here the CDR3 reads CASGDSIYEQYF. The DNA read from the CDR3 is TGTGCCAGCGGTGACTCTATCTATGAACAGTAC.